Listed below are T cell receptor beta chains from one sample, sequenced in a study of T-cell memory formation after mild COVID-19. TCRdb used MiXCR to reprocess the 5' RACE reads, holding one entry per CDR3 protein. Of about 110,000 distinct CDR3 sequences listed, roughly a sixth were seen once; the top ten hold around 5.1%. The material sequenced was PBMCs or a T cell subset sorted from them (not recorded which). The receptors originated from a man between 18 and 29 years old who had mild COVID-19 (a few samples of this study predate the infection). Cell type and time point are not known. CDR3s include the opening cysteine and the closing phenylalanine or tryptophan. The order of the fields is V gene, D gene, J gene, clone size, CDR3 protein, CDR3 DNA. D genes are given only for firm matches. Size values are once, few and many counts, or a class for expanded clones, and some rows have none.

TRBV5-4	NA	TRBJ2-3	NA	CASSLTYEDTQYF	TGTGCCAGCAGCTTAACGTATGAAGATACGCAGTATTTT
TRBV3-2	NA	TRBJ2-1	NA	CATFSRGRGNEQFF	TGTGCCACCTTCAGCCGGGGGCGGGGGAATGAGCAGTTCTTC
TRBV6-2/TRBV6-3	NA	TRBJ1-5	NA	CASSYKGTRDQPQHF	TGTGCCAGCAGTTACAAAGGGACCAGGGATCAGCCCCAGCATTTT
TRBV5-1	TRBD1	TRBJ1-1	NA	CASSLRGQGAAEAFF	TGCGCCAGCAGCCTCCGGGGACAGGGGGCCGCTGAAGCTTTCTTT
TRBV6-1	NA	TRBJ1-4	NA	CASSEGRFRAEKLFF	TGTGCCAGCAGTGAAGGCAGATTCCGGGCCGAAAAACTGTTTTTT
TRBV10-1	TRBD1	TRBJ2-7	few	CASSGRAGGLYEQYF	TGCGCCAGCAGCGGACGGGCAGGGGGCCTCTACGAGCAGTACTTC
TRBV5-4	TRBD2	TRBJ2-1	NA	CASSWQGLAGGGEQFF	TGTGCCAGCAGCTGGCAAGGACTAGCGGGGGGAGGAGAGCAGTTCTTC
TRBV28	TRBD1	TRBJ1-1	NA	CASSNRGGSNTEAFF	TGTGCCAGCAGTAACAGGGGAGGTTCGAACACTGAAGCTTTCTTT
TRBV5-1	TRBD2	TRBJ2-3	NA	CASSSEAGGPDTQYF	TGCGCCAGCAGCTCAGAGGCGGGGGGGCCCGATACGCAGTATTTT
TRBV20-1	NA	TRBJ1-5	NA	CSALRGAAGNQPQHF	TGCAGTGCCCTCCGGGGGGCTGCGGGCAATCAGCCCCAGCATTTT
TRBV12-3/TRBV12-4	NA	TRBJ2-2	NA	CASSSTPETGELFF	TGTGCCAGCAGTTCAACCCCAGAGACCGGGGAGCTGTTTTTT
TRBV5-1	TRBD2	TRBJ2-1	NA	CASSGSSGGAFLDEQFF	TGCGCCAGCAGCGGATCTAGCGGGGGGGCTTTTTTGGATGAGCAGTTCTTC
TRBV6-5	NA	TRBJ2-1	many	CASSYQRLSYNEQFF	TGTGCCAGCAGTTACCAGCGCCTCTCCTACAATGAGCAGTTCTTC
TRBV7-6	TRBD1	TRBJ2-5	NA	CASSLVPGGRETQYF	TGTGCCAGCAGCTTAGTCCCAGGGGGCAGGGAGACCCAGTACTTC
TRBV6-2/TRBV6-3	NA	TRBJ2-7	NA	CASCQVGYSYEQYF	TGTGCCAGCTGTCAGGTGGGCTACTCCTACGAGCAGTACTTC
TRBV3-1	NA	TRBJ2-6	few	CASSRGVSGANVLTF	TGTGCCAGCAGCCGGGGGGTATCTGGGGCCAACGTCCTGACTTTC
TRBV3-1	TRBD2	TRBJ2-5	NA	CASSQAGGSRTQYF	TGTGCCAGCAGCCAAGCGGGGGGATCGAGGACCCAGTACTTC
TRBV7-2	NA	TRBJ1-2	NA	CASSLSWGTGEGYTF	TGTGCCAGCAGCTTATCCTGGGGGACTGGGGAGGGCTACACCTTC
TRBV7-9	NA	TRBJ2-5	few	CASSLGTSQETQYF	TGTGCCAGCAGCTTGGGGACGTCGCAAGAGACCCAGTACTTC
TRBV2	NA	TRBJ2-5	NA	CASNLARSYQETQYF	TGTGCCAGCAACCTTGCCCGGTCATACCAAGAGACCCAGTACTTC
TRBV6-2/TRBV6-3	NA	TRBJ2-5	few	CASSPEGGRETQYF	TGTGCCAGCAGTCCCGAAGGGGGTAGGGAGACCCAGTACTTC
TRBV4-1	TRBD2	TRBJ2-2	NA	CASRRGLGPGELFF	TGCGCCAGCAGGCGTGGACTAGGACCCGGGGAGCTGTTTTTT
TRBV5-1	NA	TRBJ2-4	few	CASRVGGRTDEYF	TGCGCCAGCAGGGTCGGTGGCCGGACGGACGAGTACTTC
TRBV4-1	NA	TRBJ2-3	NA	CASSQAGTIGTDTQYF	TGCGCCAGCAGCCAAGCGGGAACTATCGGCACAGATACGCAGTATTTT
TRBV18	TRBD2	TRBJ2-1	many	CASSPLPAGGNEQFF	TGTGCCAGCTCACCACTGCCAGCGGGGGGGAATGAGCAGTTCTTC
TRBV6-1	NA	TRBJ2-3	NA	CASSEAGGTADTQYF	TGTGCCAGCAGTGAAGCGGGGGGTACCGCAGATACGCAGTATTTT
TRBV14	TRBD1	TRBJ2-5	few	CASSHRGETQYF	TGTGCCAGCAGCCACAGGGGGGAGACCCAGTACTTC
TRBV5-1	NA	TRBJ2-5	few	CASSLGGLQETQYF	TGCGCCAGCAGCTTGGGGGGACTTCAGGAGACCCAGTACTTC